This T cell receptor beta chain derives from a study of blood T cell repertoires in COVID-19. For the study at large: From the United States, Italy and Spain came samples of acute and convalescent COVID-19.

The CDR3 covers 14 residues. With 7 bases clipped from V and 4 bases from J, the junction kept 8 bases outside the gene matches. Germline-derived CDR1 and CDR2 are SGHRS and YFSETQ. In the original workflow: Amplification of reference gene primers was used by the study to estimate nucleated cell counts. Sequencing was performed with immunoSEQ multiplex PCR; in TCRdb, only in-frame clones are kept and a portion is missing. That table is the source of V, J and clone size, and D and trimming were worked out from the DNA. The table lists 100,000 to 150,000 clones, roughly 86% of them singletons. This receptor was identified in a woman in her 70s with COVID-19, enrolled during active disease. Sequencing used peripheral blood. The chain joins TRBV5-1 to TRBJ2-5, with TRBD1 matching over 9 bases. Written as DNA, the CDR3 is TGCGCCAGCCGGACAGGGGAGGTTCGAGAGACCCAGTACTTC. This codes for CASRTGEVRETQYF. The whole variable domain, filled in from reference TRBV5-1 and TRBJ2-5, reads KAGVTQTPRYLIKTRGQQVTLSCSPISGHRSVSWYQQTPGQGLQFLFEYFSETQRNKGNFPGRFSGRQFSNSRSEMNVSTLELGDSALYLCASRTGEVRETQYFGPGTRLLVL.